This T cell receptor (beta chain) came from a study of T cell responses to AZD1222 COVID-19 vaccine. A remark on this clone: Its antigen remains unidentified.

There are 18 residues in the CDR3. TCRdb's copy holds only in-frame clones and misses some; the assay was immunoSEQ multiplex PCR. The sample carries over 95,000 clones, approximately 89% recorded once. Study results and limitations: Only five to seven individuals given AZD1222 were seropositive at baseline. Only after the peak T cell response were repertoires sampled. When two AZD1222 doses had been given, Spike-specific TCR breadth and depth rose.

The sequencing here drew on peripheral blood, taken 28 days after the second AZD1222 dose. The sequence was collected from an adult who received the AZD1222 COVID-19 vaccine. The chain combines TRBV21-1 with TRBJ1-5; the DNA was not compared with TRBD1, the D call given in the table. TRBV21-1 is a pseudogene locus. In DNA, the CDR3 is TGTGCCAGCAGCAAGGGTGAGGACAGGGGCTCCGGTACCGTCCCCCAGCATTTT. Translating it yields CASSKGEDRGSGTVPQHF.